One TCR beta chain is described in this entry. This clone has more than one count but fewer than ten. Its specific antigen is unknown. There are no base qualities to consult, and no much larger clone falls within one base. These data originate in a study of cytomegalovirus exposure and HLA in healthy donors (dated by TCRdb to 2016 to 2017). A note on the overall study: In an earlier analysis of under 750 of the donors, under 300 Gb of sequence data and about 110 million unique TCR beta sequences from some 170 million T cells were reported. Among the roughly 410 genotyped donors, around 79% belonged to the genetic ancestry cluster associated with self-reported Caucasian donors. All discovery cohort repertoires had been generated using a single sequencing platform. An earlier analysis of 500 to 750 of the donors applied high-throughput TCR beta sequencing to assess whether each TCR beta V gene segment acted as functional or pseudogenic. Donor age, sex, ethnicity and CMV serostatus were compiled alongside the repertoire data. An early release that covered 640 HLA-typed donors contained approximately 300 gigabases of sequencing data and around 85 million unique TCR sequences. A later genetic analysis took genome-wide SNP genotypes for about 55% of the 666 donors and used that subset as a discovery cohort. To predict cytomegalovirus infection status, the study brought together high-throughput TCR immunosequencing, statistical association of individual TCRs with disease status, and machine learning. The study aimed to test whether cataloging public T cell receptors could reveal signatures of past pathogen exposure. In a later analysis, previously published TCR beta repertoires from 670 or so donors were re-analyzed and high-resolution HLA genotyping was added so that TCR occurrence patterns could be studied. HLA typing covered class I and class II loci at four-digit resolution. Rather than using new phenotypic data, the later analysis identified candidate immune exposures from TCR beta sequences and from how often those sequences occurred across donors. A separate validation cohort of roughly 130 different subjects was used in addition to the 666-subject first cohort. The number of donors typed differed by locus, with about 629-640 for A, B, C, DRB1 and DQB1, more than 500 for DQA1, 600 to 610 for DPA1, and around 460 for DPB1. The T cell repertoires of 666 subjects were profiled by immunosequencing and related to cytomegalovirus serostatus. Roughly five DR-DQ haplotypes were handled as single units for association and clustering because linkage in the cohort was strong. Among some 400 genotyped donors of the cohort, an average of about 220,000 unique TCR beta nucleotide sequences was sequenced per donor, of which 15% to 20% were non-productive. What the authors observed across the whole study: V-gene and J-gene trimming of TCR beta chains was associated with a missense DCLRE1C variant in a later genetic analysis, and the association was replicated in an independent cohort. Strong co-occurrence of HLA alleles, especially DR and DQ, made assigning TCR associations to individual alleles difficult. A further reported finding was that TCR beta sequences accurately predicted the HLA-A and HLA-B alleles for most subjects in the first cohort. In vitro tests confirmed that a few of the cytomegalovirus-associated TCR beta chains recognize cytomegalovirus antigens. A cluster of highly shared sequence variants was judged likely to represent a technical artifact of the sequencing pipeline. HLA typing was unavailable for some donors at each locus, so association tests used only the typed subset. The study listed 164 TCR beta chains as associated with cytomegalovirus. According to the authors, the approach could potentially be generalized to other disease states and immunological phenotypes. According to a later genetic analysis, donors in an Asian-associated ancestry cluster had fewer N-insertions in productive TCRs than the approximately 670-donor mean. In a later analysis, most CMV-associated TCR beta chains were found to appear HLA-restricted, with HLA associations seemingly driven largely by CMV exposure. At a false discovery rate of 0.05, a later analysis linked 16,951 TCR beta sequences to specific HLA alleles. The presence/absence analyses assumed that sequencing depth was roughly uniform across donors, and that assumption may not be true. The cohort was sequenced for TCR beta chains only, and without alpha or paired-chain data the features that could be detected were limited. In both the original and validation cohorts, the classifier was reported to diagnose cytomegalovirus status with high specificity and sensitivity. Compared with equally common non-associated chains, HLA-associated TCR beta chains in a later analysis were more clonally expanded and had lower generation probabilities. According to a later analysis, TCR association rates differed among HLA loci, with DRB1 alleles showing the most associated TCRs and HLA-C alleles showing the fewest. Immune exposure information for the cohort was limited to CMV serostatus. Several of the top co-occurrence clusters appeared to be linked to parvovirus B19, influenza, CMV and Epstein-Barr virus, according to a later analysis. Linkage disequilibrium might explain the correlated functional status among segregating V segments, but an unknown experimental factor could not be excluded. An earlier analysis of approximately 590 of the donors showed that most TCR beta V segments appeared in productive rearrangements either about 87% or about 30% of the time, which broadly matched IMGT annotations. Most TCR sequences were observed very rarely across donors, whereas some public TCRs were present in many individuals. The earlier analysis of some 540 of the donors excluded roughly 16 rarely observed V segments, including chromosome 9 orphons, because counts were too low.

Library creation used the immunoSEQ multiplex PCR assay. The multiplex PCR relied on a mix of 60 forward primers for TCR Vbeta segments and 13 reverse primers for TCR Jbeta segments. A multiplex PCR assay on genomic DNA amplified the CDR3 region of rearranged TCR beta genes. The Illumina HiSeq System was used to sequence the amplified TCR beta libraries as 87-base-pair reads. On the authors' methods: A later analysis counted about 80 million unique TCR beta chains across the 600 to 850 repertoires, and around 9.9 million of these chains were shared by at least two donors. A nearest-neighbor algorithm error-corrected the raw reads and collapsed the reads into unique sequences, merging closely related sequences to remove PCR and sequencing errors. V, D and J gene segments were assigned by aligning CDR3 sequences to IMGT reference sequences. For a sequence to be retained, at least a six-nucleotide match to both a V gene segment and a J gene segment was required. Rearrangements were called productive when the CDR3 lacked stop codons and stayed in frame with V and J; all others were non-productive. Following IMGT convention, CDR3 was defined as the stretch from the second conserved V-encoded cysteine to the conserved J-encoded phenylalanine. In an earlier analysis of 550 to 650 of the donors, sequences lacking an unambiguous match to a single V gene segment were excluded. An earlier analysis of over 450 of the donors classified V segments as functional when productive rearrangements were above 56.7% and as segregating when the standard deviation between donors was above 5%. A statistical classification framework was built for diagnosing cytomegalovirus status from the catalog of TCR beta chain sequences. V and J gene assignment, in a later analysis, came from comparing TCR nucleotide sequences with IMGT/GENE-DB human TR gene sequences. A later analysis assigned CDR3 sequences and most-parsimonious VDJ recombination scenarios with the TCRdist pipeline. In a later analysis, every TCR beta chain was defined by the combination of its CDR3 amino acid sequence and its V-gene family, and reads without a unique V-gene family were dropped. A later analysis removed 550 to 700 highly shared, low-generation-probability nucleotide sequences to deal with suspected cross-contamination and a sequencing artifact. In a later analysis, a clonal expansion index for each public chain was calculated from normalized within-repertoire ranks of inferred template counts. In a later analysis, generation probabilities were computed using a VDJ recombination model fitted to out-of-frame rearrangements, and the results were checked against IGoR. Hypergeometric tests were used in a later analysis to score TCR-TCR, TCR-HLA and TCR-CMV co-occurrence, with a repertoire-size bias correction applied to the TCR pairs. False discovery rates were estimated in a later analysis by permuting HLA or CMV assignments 20 times. In a later analysis, co-occurring TCRs were grouped using DBSCAN, with TCRdist sequence similarity added in when clustering inside HLA-allele-positive subsets. Repertoires with fewer than 30,000 or more than 120,000 public chains were left out of co-occurrence clustering, as were a handful of repertoires with anomalous nucleotide sharing. TCRdb limited this immuneACCESS table to in-frame rearrangements with V and J called. A share of clones is missing; checked studies link under half to unresolved V genes, and the rest is unexplained. Clone size and the V and J calls come from that table; the DNA yielded D and trimming. The sample table records about 150,000 clones; 75% to 85% of these occur just once. The ten largest make up roughly 7.7% of the sample.

In total, fewer than 750 healthy bone marrow donors made up the cohort. At the time of sampling, every cohort member was nominally healthy, though immune exposures that went unrecorded were likely present. The donor was CMV seropositive and was included in the group of 250 to 300 seropositive cohort members. A peripheral blood sample was provided by each donor, and peripheral blood mononuclear cells were used for TCR beta sequencing. The Qiagen DNeasy Blood Extraction Kit was used to extract genomic DNA from the blood cell samples. Material: PBMCs. The sequence was obtained from a man aged 30-40 years in good health and CMV-seropositive.

The bases are TGTGCCTCTGACAGAACTAAAGCTTTCTTT. This translates into CASDRTKAFF. The V gene is TRBV30 and the J gene is TRBJ1-1; matching of 5 bases hints at TRBD1 as the D gene. Counted from cysteine to phenylalanine, this CDR3 has 10 amino acids. Only the CDR3 region is kept as DNA, spanning 30 bases read in frame from base 1. Trimming at the junction amounts to 7 bases on V and 9 bases on J, and the germline ends lie 12 bases apart. The germline V gene (reference sequence) supplies CDR1 GTSNPN and CDR2 SVGIG.